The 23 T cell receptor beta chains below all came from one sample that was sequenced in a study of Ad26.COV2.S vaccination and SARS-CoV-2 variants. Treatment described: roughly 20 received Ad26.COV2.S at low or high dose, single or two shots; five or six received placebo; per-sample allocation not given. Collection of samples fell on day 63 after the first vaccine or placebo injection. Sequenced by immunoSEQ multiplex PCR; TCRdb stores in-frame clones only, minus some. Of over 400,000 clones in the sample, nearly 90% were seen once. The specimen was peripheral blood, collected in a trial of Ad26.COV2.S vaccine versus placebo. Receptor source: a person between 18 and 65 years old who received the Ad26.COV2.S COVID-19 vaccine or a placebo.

The CDR3 DNA sequence: TGTGCCAGCAGCTCAACGGACAGGGGGAACACTGAAGCTTTCTTT. Translation gives CASSSTDRGNTEAFF. The chain recombines TRBV13 with TRBJ1-1, with 9 nucleotides matching TRBD1. Per germline, CDR1 PRHDT and CDR2 FYEKMQ (reference sequence). Trimming removed 4 bases from V and 1 base from J; junction bases left unmatched: 4. The CDR3 is made up of 15 amino acids.

The CDR3 region has the DNA TGTGCCAGCAGCTTCCCGGGACAGGGGACAGATACGCAGTATTTT. This translates into CASSFPGQGTDTQYF. The chain employs TRBV7-8 and TRBJ2-3; TRBD1 matches 10 bases. With 3 bases clipped from V and 3 bases from J, the junction kept 3 bases outside the gene matches. Looked up from germline, CDR1 is SGHVS and CDR2 is FQNEAQ. The CDR3 length is 15 residues.

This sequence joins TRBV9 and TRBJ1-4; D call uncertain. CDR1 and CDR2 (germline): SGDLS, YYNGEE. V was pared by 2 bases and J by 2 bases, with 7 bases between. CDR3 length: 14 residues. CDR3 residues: CASSVDITNEKLFF. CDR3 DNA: TGTGCCAGCAGCGTTGACATCACTAATGAAAAACTGTTTTTT.

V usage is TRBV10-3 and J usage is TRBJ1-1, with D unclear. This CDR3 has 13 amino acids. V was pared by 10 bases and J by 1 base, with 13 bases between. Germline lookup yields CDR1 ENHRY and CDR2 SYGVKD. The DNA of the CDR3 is TGTGCCACTCATCCGGCGGGGAACACTGAAGCTTTCTTT. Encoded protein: CATHPAGNTEAFF.

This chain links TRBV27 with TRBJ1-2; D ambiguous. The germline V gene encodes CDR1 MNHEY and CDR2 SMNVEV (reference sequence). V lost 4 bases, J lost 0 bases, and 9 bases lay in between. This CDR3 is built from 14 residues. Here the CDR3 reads CASSSGDPNYGYTF. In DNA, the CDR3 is TGTGCCAGCAGTTCAGGTGACCCTAACTATGGCTACACCTTC.

The CDR3, as DNA: TGTGCCACCAGCAGAGATTCCGGGGCCCTAACTGCTAGCGGGAGGGCCTGGATCTCCTACGAGCAGTACGTC. Amino acid sequence: CATSRDSGALTASGRAWISYEQYV. This rearrangement joins TRBV15 to TRBJ2-7; 12 bases agree with TRBD2. Germline CDR1 and CDR2: LNHNV and YYDKDF (reference sequence). After removal of 0 bases from V and 0 bases from J, the junction contained 24 bases not matched to a gene. The CDR3 length is 24 residues.

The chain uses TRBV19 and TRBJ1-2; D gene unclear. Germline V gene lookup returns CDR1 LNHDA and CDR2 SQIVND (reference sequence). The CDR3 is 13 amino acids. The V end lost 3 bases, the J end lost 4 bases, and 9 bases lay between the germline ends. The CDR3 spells CASSIRAGYGYTF. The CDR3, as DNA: TGTGCCAGTAGTATTCGGGCTGGCTATGGCTACACCTTC.

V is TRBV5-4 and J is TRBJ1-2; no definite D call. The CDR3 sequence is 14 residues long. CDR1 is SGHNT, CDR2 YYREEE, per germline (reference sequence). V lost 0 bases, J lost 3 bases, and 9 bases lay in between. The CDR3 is CASSLAGTDYGYTF. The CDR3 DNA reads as TGTGCCAGCAGCTTGGCAGGTACGGACTATGGCTACACCTTC.

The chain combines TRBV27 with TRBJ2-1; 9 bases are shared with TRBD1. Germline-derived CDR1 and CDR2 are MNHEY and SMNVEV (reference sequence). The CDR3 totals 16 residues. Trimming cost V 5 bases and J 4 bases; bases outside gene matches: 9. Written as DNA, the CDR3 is TGTGCCAGCAGTGCTGACGGGACAGGGATTTACAATGAGCAGTTCTTC. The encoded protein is CASSADGTGIYNEQFF.

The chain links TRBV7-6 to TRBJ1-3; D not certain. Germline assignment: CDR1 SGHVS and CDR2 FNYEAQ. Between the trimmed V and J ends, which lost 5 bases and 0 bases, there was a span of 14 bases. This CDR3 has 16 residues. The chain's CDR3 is CASSPRGRNSGNTIYF. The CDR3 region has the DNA TGTGCCAGCAGCCCCCGTGGCAGAAACTCTGGAAACACCATATATTTT. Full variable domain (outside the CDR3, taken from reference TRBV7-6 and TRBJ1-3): GAGVSQSPRYKVTKRGQDVALRCDPISGHVSLYWYRQALGQGPEFLTYFNYEAQQDKSGLPNDRFSAERPEGSISTLTIQRTEQRDSAMYRCASSPRGRNSGNTIYFGEGSWLTVV.

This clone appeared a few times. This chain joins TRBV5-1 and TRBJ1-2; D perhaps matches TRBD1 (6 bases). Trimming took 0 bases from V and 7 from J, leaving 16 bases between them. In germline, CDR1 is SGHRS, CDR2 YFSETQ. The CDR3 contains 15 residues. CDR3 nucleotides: TGCGCCAGCAGCTTGGAAGGATCGGGGGCGGGTGGCTACACCTTC. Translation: CASSLEGSGAGGYTF.

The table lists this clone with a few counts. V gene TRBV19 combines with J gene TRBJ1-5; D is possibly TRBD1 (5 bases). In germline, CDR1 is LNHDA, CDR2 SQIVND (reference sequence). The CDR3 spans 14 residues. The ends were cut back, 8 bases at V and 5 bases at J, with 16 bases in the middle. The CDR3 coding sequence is TGTGCCAGTGGATGGGGGGGACTGGATCAGCCCCAGCATTTT. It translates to CASGWGGLDQPQHF.

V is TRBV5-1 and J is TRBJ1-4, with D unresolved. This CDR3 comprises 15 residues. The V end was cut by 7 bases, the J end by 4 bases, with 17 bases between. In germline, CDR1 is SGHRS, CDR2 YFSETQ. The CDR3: CASPRRQNLNEKLFF. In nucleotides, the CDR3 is TGCGCCAGCCCTCGCCGCCAGAACCTTAATGAAAAACTGTTTTTT.

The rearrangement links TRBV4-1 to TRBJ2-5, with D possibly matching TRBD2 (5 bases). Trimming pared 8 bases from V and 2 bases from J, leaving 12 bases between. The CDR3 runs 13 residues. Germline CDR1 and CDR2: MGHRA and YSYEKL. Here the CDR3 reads CASARELQETQYF. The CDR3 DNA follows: TGCGCCAGCGCTAGGGAGTTACAAGAGACCCAGTACTTC.

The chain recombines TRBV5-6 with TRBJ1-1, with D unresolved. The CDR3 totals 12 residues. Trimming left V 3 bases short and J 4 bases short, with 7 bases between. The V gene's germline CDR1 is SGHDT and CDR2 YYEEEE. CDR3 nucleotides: TGTGCCAGCAGCTCAGACCTCACTGAAGCTTTCTTT. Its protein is CASSSDLTEAFF.

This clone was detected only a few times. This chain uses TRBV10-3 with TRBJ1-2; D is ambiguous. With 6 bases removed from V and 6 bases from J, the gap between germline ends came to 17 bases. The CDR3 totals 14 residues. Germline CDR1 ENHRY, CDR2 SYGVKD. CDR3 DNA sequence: TGTGCCATCAGACGGACGGATGATCCTAATGGCTACACCTTC. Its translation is CAIRRTDDPNGYTF.

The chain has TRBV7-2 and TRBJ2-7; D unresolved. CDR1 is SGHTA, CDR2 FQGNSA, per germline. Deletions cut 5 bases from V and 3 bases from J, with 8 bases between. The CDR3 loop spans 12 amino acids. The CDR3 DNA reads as TGTGCCAGCAGCCCGGCCCACTACGAGCAGTACGTC. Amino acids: CASSPAHYEQYV.

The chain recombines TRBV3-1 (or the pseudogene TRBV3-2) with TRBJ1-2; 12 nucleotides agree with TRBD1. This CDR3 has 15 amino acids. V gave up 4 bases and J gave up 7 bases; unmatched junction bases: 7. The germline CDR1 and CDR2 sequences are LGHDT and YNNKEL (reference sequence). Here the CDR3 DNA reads TGTGCCAGCAGCCCAAGGGACAGGGGGCGAGGTGGCTACACCTTC. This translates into CASSPRDRGRGGYTF.

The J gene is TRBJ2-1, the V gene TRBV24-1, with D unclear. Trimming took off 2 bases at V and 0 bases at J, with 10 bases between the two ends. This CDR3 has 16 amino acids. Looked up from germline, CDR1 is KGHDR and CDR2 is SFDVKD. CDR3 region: CATSDYRASSYNEQFF. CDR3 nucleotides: TGTGCCACCAGTGATTACCGGGCGAGCTCCTACAATGAGCAGTTCTTC.

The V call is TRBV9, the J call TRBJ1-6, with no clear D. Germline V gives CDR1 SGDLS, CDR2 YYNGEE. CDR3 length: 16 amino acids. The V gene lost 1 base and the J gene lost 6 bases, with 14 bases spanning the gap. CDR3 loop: CASSVQAAEGNSPLHF. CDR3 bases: TGTGCCAGCAGCGTACAGGCCGCAGAGGGTAATTCACCCCTCCACTTT.

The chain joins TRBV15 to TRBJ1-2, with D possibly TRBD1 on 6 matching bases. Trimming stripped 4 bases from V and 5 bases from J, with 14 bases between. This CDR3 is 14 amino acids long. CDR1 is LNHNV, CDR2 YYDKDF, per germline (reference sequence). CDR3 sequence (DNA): TGTGCCACCAGCACTTACAGGGATGGATATGGCTACACCTTC. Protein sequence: CATSTYRDGYGYTF.

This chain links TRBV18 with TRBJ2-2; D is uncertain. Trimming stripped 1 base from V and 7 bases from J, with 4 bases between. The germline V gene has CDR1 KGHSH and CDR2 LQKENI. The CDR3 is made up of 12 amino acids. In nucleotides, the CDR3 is TGTGCCAGCTCACCACAAAGCGGGGAGCTGTTTTTT. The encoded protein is CASSPQSGELFF.

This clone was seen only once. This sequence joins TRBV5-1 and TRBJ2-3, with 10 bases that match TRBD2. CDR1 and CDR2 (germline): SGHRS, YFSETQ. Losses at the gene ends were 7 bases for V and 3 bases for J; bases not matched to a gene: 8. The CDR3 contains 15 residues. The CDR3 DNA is TGCGCCAGCGTCCCTAGCGGGAGAGCGACAGATACGCAGTATTTT. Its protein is CASVPSGRATDTQYF.